The subject of this entry is one TCR beta chain. Its antigen is not known. This entry belongs to a study of beta chain features in type 1 diabetes. The study reverse transcribed the entire isolated RNA, so it sequenced expressed TCRB transcripts. Profiling relied on immunoSEQ multiplex PCR, and the TCRdb table lists in-frame clones only, not all of them. Seen here are about 230,000 clones, approximately 16% observed once, and the top ten hold approximately 0.086%. V gave up 5 bases and J gave up 0 bases, with 14 bases separating them. CDR1 and CDR2 from the germline V gene are SEHNR and FQNEAQ (reference sequence). This CDR3 is built from 16 residues. Points from the study as a whole: A possible short-template PCR bias applies equally to patients and controls. It was not settled here whether HLA type affects TCRB rearrangement. Among all four CD4+ subsets, Type 1 diabetes patients had TCRB CDR3s that were moderately but significantly shorter. In type 1 diabetes patients, VDJ junctions had fewer insertions; deletions at these junctions were more frequent.

This sequence joins TRBV7-9 and TRBJ2-1; TRBD2 is a possible D gene (6 bases). The source is a man under 40 with type 1 diabetes. Material: naive CD4+ T cells from blood. The CDR3 sequence is CASSPSYSGSYNEQFF. CDR3 nucleotides: TGTGCCAGCAGCCCATCCTATAGCGGCTCCTACAATGAGCAGTTCTTC.